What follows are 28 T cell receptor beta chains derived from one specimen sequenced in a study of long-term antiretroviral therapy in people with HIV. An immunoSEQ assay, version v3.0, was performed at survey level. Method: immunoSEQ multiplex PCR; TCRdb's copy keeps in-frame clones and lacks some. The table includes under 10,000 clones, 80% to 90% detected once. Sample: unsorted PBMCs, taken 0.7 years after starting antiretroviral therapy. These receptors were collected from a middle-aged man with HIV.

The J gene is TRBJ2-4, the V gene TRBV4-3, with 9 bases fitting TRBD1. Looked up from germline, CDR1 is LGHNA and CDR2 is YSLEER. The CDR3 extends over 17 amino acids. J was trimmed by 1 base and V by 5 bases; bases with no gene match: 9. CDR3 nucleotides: TGCGCCAGCAGCGCACACAGGGGGCAGATGGCCAAAAACATTCAGTACTTC. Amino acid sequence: CASSAHRGQMAKNIQYF.

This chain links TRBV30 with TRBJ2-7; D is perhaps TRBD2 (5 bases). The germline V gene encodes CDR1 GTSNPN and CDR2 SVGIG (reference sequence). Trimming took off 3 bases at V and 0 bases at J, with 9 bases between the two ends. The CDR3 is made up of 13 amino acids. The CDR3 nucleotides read TGTGCCTGGAGGCCGGGAAACTCCTACGAGCAGTACTTC. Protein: CAWRPGNSYEQYF.

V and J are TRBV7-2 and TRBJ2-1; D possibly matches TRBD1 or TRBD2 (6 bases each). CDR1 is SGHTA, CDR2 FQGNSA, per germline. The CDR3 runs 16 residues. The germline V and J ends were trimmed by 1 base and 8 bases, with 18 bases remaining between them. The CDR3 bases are TGTGCCAGCAGCTTAGAGGGGGGTTTGGGTTTCTATGAGCAGTTCTTC. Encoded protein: CASSLEGGLGFYEQFF.

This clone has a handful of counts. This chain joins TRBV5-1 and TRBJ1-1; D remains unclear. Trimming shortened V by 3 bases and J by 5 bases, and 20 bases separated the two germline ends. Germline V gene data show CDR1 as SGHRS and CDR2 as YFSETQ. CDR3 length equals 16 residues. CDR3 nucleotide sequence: TGCGCCAGCAGCTGGGGTGGTGAGGCTGATGGGACTGAAGCTTTCTTT. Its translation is CASSWGGEADGTEAFF.

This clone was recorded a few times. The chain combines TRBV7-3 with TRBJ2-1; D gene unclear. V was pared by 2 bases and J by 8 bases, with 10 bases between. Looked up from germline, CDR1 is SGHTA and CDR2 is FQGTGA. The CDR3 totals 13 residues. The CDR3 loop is CASSLEQPDEQFF. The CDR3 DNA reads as TGTGCCAGCAGCTTAGAACAGCCGGATGAGCAGTTCTTC.

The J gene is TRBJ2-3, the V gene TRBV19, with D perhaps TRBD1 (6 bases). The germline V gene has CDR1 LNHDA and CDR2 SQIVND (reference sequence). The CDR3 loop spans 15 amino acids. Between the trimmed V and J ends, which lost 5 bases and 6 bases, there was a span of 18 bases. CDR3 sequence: CASSASGTYSDTQYF. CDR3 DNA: TGTGCCAGTAGTGCCTCCGGGACATACTCCGATACGCAGTATTTT.

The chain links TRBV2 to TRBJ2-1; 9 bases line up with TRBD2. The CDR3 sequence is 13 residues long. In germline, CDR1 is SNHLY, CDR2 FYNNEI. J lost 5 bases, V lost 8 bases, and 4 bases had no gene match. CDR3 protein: CASELAGNNEQFF. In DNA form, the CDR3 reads TGTGCCAGCGAGCTAGCGGGAAACAATGAGCAGTTCTTC.

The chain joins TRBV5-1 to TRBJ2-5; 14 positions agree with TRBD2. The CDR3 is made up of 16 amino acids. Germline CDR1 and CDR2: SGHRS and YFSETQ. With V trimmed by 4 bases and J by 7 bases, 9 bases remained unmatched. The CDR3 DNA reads TGCGCCAGCAGCCCCACCGGGACTAGCGGGAGCGGGACCCAGTACTTC. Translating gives CASSPTGTSGSGTQYF.

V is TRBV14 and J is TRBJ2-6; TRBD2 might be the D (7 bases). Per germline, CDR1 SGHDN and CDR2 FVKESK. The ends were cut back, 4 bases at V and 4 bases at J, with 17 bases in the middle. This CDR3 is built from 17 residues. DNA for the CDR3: TGTGCCAGCAGCCCCCGCCTGGGGGGGCCAGGGGCCAACGTCCTGACTTTC. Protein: CASSPRLGGPGANVLTF.

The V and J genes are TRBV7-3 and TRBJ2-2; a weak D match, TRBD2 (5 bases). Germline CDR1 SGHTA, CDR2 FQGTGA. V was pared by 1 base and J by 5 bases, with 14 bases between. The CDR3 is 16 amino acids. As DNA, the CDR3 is TGTGCCAGCAGCTTAAATGCCATAGCGCGGACCGGGGAGCTGTTTTTT. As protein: CASSLNAIARTGELFF.

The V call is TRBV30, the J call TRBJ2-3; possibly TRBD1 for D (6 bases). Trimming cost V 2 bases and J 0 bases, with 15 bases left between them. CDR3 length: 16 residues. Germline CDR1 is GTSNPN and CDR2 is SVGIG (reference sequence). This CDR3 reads CAWSSGQRTSTDTQYF. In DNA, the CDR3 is TGTGCCTGGAGTTCGGGACAACGTACTAGCACAGATACGCAGTATTTT.

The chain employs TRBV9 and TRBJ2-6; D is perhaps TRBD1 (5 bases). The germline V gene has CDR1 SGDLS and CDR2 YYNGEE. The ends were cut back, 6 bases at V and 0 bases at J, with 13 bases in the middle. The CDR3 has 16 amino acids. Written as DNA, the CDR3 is TGTGCCAGCAAGGCCAGGGATAGCTCTGGGGCCAACGTCCTGACTTTC. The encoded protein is CASKARDSSGANVLTF.

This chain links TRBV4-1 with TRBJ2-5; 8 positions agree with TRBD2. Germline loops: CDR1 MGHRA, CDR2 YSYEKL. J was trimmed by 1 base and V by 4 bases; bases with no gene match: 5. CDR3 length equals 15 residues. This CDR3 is CASSPLLAAQETQYF. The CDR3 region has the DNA TGCGCCAGCAGCCCACTACTAGCGGCCCAAGAGACCCAGTACTTC.

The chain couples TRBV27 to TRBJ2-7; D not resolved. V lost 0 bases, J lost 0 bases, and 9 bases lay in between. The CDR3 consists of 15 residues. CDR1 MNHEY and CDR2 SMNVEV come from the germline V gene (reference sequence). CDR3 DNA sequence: TGTGCCAGCAGTTTATCGGGCGGAGCCTCCTACGAGCAGTACTTC. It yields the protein CASSLSGGASYEQYF.

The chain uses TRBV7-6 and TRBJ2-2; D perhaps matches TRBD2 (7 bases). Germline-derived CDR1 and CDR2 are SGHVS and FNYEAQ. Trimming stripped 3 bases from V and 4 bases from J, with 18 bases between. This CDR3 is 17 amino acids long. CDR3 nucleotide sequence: TGTGCCAGCAGCTTGGCTGCTGTAGGGGGGGTCACCGGGGAGCTGTTTTTT. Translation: CASSLAAVGGVTGELFF.

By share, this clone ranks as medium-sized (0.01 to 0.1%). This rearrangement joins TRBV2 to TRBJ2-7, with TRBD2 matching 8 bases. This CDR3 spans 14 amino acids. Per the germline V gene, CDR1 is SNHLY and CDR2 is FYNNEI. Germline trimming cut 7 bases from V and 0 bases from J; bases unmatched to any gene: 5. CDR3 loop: CASKRGLVSYEQYF. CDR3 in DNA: TGTGCCAGCAAAAGGGGACTAGTCTCCTACGAGCAGTACTTC.

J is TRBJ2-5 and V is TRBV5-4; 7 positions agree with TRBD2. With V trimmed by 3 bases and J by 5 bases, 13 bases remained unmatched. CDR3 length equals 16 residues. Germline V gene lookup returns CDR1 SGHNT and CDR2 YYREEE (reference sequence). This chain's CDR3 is CASSYGGSGGYETQYF. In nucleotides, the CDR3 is TGTGCCAGCAGCTACGGCGGGAGTGGGGGTTACGAGACCCAGTACTTC.

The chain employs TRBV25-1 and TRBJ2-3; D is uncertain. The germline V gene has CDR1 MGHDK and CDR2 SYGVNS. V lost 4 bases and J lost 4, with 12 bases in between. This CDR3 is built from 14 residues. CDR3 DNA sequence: TGTGCCAGCAGTGCAATCAGTTTAGCAGATACGCAGTATTTT. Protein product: CASSAISLADTQYF.

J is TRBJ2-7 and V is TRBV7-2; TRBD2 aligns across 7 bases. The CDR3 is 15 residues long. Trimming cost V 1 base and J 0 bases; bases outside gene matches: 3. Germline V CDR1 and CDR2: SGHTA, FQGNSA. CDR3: CASSLVPSGSYEQYF. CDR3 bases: TGTGCCAGCAGCTTAGTCCCTAGCGGCTCCTACGAGCAGTACTTC. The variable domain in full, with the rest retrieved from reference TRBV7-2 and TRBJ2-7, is GAGVSQSPSNKVTEKGKDVELRCDPISGHTALYWYRQSLGQGLEFLIYFQGNSAPDKSGLPSDRFSAERTGGSVSTLTIQRTQQEDSAVYLCASSLVPSGSYEQYFGPGTRLTVT.

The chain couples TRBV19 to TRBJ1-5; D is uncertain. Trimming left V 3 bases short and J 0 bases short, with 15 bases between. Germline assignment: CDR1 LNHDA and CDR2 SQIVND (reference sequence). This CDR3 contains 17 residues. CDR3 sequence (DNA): TGTGCCAGTAGTATTCCCGTTAGGGTGGATAGCAATCAGCCCCAGCATTTT. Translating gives CASSIPVRVDSNQPQHF.

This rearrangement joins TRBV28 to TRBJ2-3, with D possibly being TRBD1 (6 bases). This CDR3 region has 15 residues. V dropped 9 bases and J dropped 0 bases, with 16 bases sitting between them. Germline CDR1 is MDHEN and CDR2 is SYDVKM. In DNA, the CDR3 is TGTGCCAGTTCGACAGGCGGAAGTAGCACAGATACGCAGTATTTT. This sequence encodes CASSTGGSSTDTQYF.

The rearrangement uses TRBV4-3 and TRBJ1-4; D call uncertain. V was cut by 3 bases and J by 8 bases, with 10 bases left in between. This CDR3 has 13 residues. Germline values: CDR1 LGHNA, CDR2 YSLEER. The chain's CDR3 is CASSQILTEKLFF. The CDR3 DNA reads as TGCGCCAGCAGCCAGATTTTAACCGAAAAACTGTTTTTT.

The CDR3 sequence: CSGGVPNEKLFF. For the CDR3, the DNA is TGCAGCGGAGGGGTCCCTAATGAAAAACTGTTTTTT. This chain links TRBV29-1 with TRBJ1-4; possible D gene TRBD1, 5 bases. The CDR3 covers 12 residues. Trimming removed 7 bases at V and 3 bases at J, with 9 bases between. In germline, CDR1 is SQVTM, CDR2 ANQGSEA. Complete variable domain (other parts from reference TRBV29-1 and TRBJ1-4): SAVISQKPSRDICQRGTSLTIQCQVDSQVTMMFWYRQQPGQSLTLIATANQGSEATYESGFVIDKFPISRPNLTFSTLTVSNMSPEDSSIYLCSGGVPNEKLFFGSGTQLSVL.

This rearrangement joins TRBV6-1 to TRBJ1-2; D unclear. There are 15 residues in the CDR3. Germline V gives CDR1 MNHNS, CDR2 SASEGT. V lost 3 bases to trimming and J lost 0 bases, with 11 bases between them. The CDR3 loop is CASSEADDPNYGYTF. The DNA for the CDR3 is TGTGCCAGCAGTGAGGCGGACGACCCTAACTATGGCTACACCTTC.

The DNA of the CDR3 is TGTGCCAGCAGCTTGTTGTCTACAGTCCTAAACTATGGCTACACCTTC. This sequence encodes CASSLLSTVLNYGYTF. V gene TRBV5-5 combines with J gene TRBJ1-2; no clear D. The CDR3 has 16 amino acids. Germline CDR1 and CDR2: SGHKS and YYEKEE (reference sequence). The V end lost 1 base, the J end lost 2 bases, and 15 bases lay between the germline ends.

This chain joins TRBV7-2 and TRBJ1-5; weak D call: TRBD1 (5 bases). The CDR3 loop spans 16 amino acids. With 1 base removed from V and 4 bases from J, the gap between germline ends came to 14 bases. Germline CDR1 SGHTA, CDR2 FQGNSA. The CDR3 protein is CASSLGGRLDNQPQHF. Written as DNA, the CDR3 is TGTGCCAGCAGCTTAGGGGGACGCCTGGATAATCAGCCCCAGCATTTT.

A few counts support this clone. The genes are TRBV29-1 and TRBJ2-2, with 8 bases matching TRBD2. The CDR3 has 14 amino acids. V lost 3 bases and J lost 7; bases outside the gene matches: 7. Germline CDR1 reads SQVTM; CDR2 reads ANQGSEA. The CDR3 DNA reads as TGCAGCGTTGAGACGGGAGGGCCTCACGGGGAGCTGTTTTTT. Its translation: CSVETGGPHGELFF.

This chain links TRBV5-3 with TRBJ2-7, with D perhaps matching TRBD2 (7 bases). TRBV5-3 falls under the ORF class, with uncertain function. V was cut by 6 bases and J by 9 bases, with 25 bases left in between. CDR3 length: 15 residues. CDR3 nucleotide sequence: TGTGCCAGAAACTTAGGGGAAGTAGGAGGGGGGGCGCAGTACTTC. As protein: CARNLGEVGGGAQYF.